Only one count was recorded for the clone carrying this T cell receptor (beta chain). Its antigen is undetermined. The sample comes from a study of cytomegalovirus exposure and HLA in healthy donors. Study context: A subsequent analysis stated that the approximately 120 validation repertoires were run on the same platform as the approximately 700 first-cohort repertoires.

Clones were read by immunoSEQ multiplex PCR, and TCRdb kept only the in-frame ones, dropping some. The repertoire holds over 150,000 clones, with 86% as singletons. In germline, CDR1 is MDHEN, CDR2 SYDVKM. The CDR3 spans 14 residues. V shed 5 bases and J shed 1 base, with 11 bases lying between them. General study findings and limits: Under in vitro conditions, three CMV-associated chains were confirmed as specific for CMV antigens. According to the study, 160 or so TCR beta chains were cytomegalovirus-associated. Reports described diagnosis of cytomegalovirus status by the classifier as highly specific and sensitive.

The TCR comes from a woman aged 18-29 years in good health and CMV-seronegative. V and J are TRBV28 and TRBJ1-1, with D unresolved. Sequencing was performed on PBMCs. CDR3 in amino acids: CASSPPQSNTEAFF. The CDR3 bases are TGTGCCAGCAGTCCCCCCCAGTCGAACACTGAAGCTTTCTTT.